A single sample is the source of the 28 T cell receptor beta chains below, sequenced in a study of T-cell memory formation after mild COVID-19. TCRdb itself ran the 5' RACE reads through MiXCR, one entry per CDR3 protein. The table includes some 300,000 distinct CDR3 sequences, 20% to 25% detected once. The material sequenced was PBMCs or a T cell subset sorted from them (not recorded which). The receptors derive from a man younger than 35 who had mild COVID-19 (a few samples of this study predate the infection). Cell type and time point are not known.

This chain links TRBV11-2 with TRBJ2-3, with 13 positions matching TRBD2. The germline CDR1 and CDR2 sequences are SGHAT and FQNNGV. The CDR3 covers 16 residues. With 5 bases clipped from V and 2 bases from J, the junction kept 4 bases outside the gene matches. The CDR3 region is CASSRTSGGYTDTQYF. In nucleotides, the CDR3 is TGTGCCAGCAGCAGGACTAGCGGGGGTTACACAGATACGCAGTATTTT.

This chain joins TRBV6-2 or TRBV6-3 and TRBJ1-5; TRBD1 is a possible D gene (6 bases). Trimming stripped 6 bases from V and 8 bases from J, with 14 bases between. The CDR3 spans 13 residues. Germline V gene sequence: CDR1 MNHEY, CDR2 SVGEGT. CDR3 region: CASRDSLREPQHF. CDR3 coding DNA: TGTGCCAGCAGGGACAGCCTCAGGGAGCCCCAGCATTTT.

The rearrangement uses TRBV4-3 and TRBJ1-2, with TRBD1 matching 10 bases. The CDR3 runs to 16 residues. Looked up from germline, CDR1 is LGHNA and CDR2 is YSLEER. Trimming at V came to 3 bases and at J to 1 base, leaving 5 bases not matched to a gene. CDR3 coding DNA: TGCGCCAGCAGCCACGGGACAGGGGTCCTTAACTATGGCTACACCTTC. It specifies CASSHGTGVLNYGYTF.

This clonotype has ten or more counts. The gene calls are TRBV5-1 and TRBJ2-3; D gene unclear. Trimming removed 0 bases at V and 0 bases at J, with 17 bases between. This CDR3 contains 18 residues. Germline values: CDR1 SGHRS, CDR2 YFSETQ. For the CDR3, the DNA is TGCGCCAGCAGCTTGGGAGCGAGGTATTGGCCGAGCACAGATACGCAGTATTTT. It translates to CASSLGARYWPSTDTQYF.

This clonotype occurred many times. The chain carries TRBV7-9 and TRBJ2-3; 10 positions match TRBD1. The CDR3 consists of 15 residues. Germline CDR1 is SEHNR and CDR2 is FQNEAQ (reference sequence). The V and J ends lost 8 bases and 4 bases, in that order; junction bases with no gene match: 9. This CDR3 reads CASLRAGQGADTQYF. As DNA, the CDR3 is TGTGCCAGCCTACGTGCCGGACAGGGGGCAGATACGCAGTATTTT. Variable domain in full (rest from reference TRBV7-9 and TRBJ2-3): DTGVSQNPRHKITKRGQNVTFRCDPISEHNRLYWYRQTLGQGPEFLTYFQNEAQLEKSRLLSDRFSAERPKGSFSTLEIQRTEQGDSAMYLCASLRAGQGADTQYFGPGTRLTVL.

The CDR3 DNA reads TGTGCCACCAGCTCCTCTCCAGGGGGACCTATGGGGACCCAGTACTTC. Translated: CATSSSPGGPMGTQYF. The J gene is TRBJ2-5, the V gene TRBV15; 7 nucleotides align to TRBD1. This CDR3 is 16 amino acids long. Germline CDR1 LNHNV, CDR2 YYDKDF (reference sequence). V was pared by 5 bases and J by 7 bases, with 16 bases of the junction left unmatched.

This clonotype was picked up a small number of times. V gene TRBV5-4 combines with J gene TRBJ2-1; the D gene is possibly TRBD1 (5 bases). Trimming pared 3 bases from V and 10 bases from J, leaving 11 bases between. Germline CDR1 is SGHNT and CDR2 is YYREEE (reference sequence). The CDR3 covers 12 residues. In DNA, the CDR3 is TGTGCCAGCAGCTGGGGCCCAGGGGAGCAGTTCTTC. Protein product: CASSWGPGEQFF.

Note on this clonotype: A read error may produce the germline difference seen at one junction end. The CDR3 region has the DNA TGTGCCAGCAGTGAAAAGACTAGACAAGAGACCAAGTACTTC. It is translated as CASSEKTRQETKYF. The rearrangement links TRBV2 to TRBJ2-5; tentative D call: TRBD2 (6 bases). This CDR3 region has 14 residues. Germline V CDR1 and CDR2: SNHLY, FYNNEI.

The V gene is TRBV20-1, the J gene TRBJ2-1, with D uncertain. V was trimmed by 5 bases and J by 3 bases, leaving 8 bases between them. The germline V gene has CDR1 DFQATT and CDR2 SNEGSKA (reference sequence). This CDR3 has 12 residues. This chain's CDR3 is CSAPRIYNEQFF. CDR3 bases: TGCAGTGCTCCCCGAATCTACAATGAGCAGTTCTTC.

CDR3 loop: CASSRLGSTNGTQYF. The DNA for the CDR3 is TGTGCCAGCAGCCGTTTAGGGAGTACAAACGGGACCCAGTACTTC. The genes are TRBV7-9 and TRBJ2-5; D perhaps matches TRBD2 (5 bases). V lost 5 bases and J lost 7, with 20 bases in between. CDR1 is SEHNR and CDR2 is FQNEAQ in the germline V gene (reference sequence). The CDR3 length is 15 residues. The full variable domain, rest sourced from reference TRBV7-9 and TRBJ2-5, is DTGVSQNPRHKITKRGQNVTFRCDPISEHNRLYWYRQTLGQGPEFLTYFQNEAQLEKSRLLSDRFSAERPKGSFSTLEIQRTEQGDSAMYLCASSRLGSTNGTQYFGPGTRLLVL.

The rearrangement joins TRBV28 to TRBJ2-7, with D uncertain. CDR1 MDHEN and CDR2 SYDVKM come from the germline V gene. Between the trimmed V and J ends, which lost 6 bases and 3 bases, there was a span of 9 bases. The CDR3 consists of 12 residues. CDR3 in amino acids: CASSQKGYEQYV. CDR3 sequence (DNA): TGTGCCAGCAGCCAAAAGGGCTACGAGCAGTACGTC.

This clonotype was found many times. The gene calls are TRBV5-6 and TRBJ2-3, with unresolved D. V was cut by 5 bases and J by 1 base, with 2 bases left in between. CDR3 length equals 11 residues. Germline V CDR1 and CDR2: SGHDT, YYEEEE. CDR3 region: CASRGTDTQYF. CDR3 DNA: TGTGCCAGCAGGGGCACAGATACGCAGTATTTT. The variable domain in full, with the rest retrieved from reference TRBV5-6 and TRBJ2-3, is DAGVTQSPTHLIKTRGQQVTLRCSPKSGHDTVSWYQQALGQGPQFIFQYYEEEERQRGNFPDRFSGHQFPNYSSELNVNALLLGDSALYLCASRGTDTQYFGPGTRLTVL.

This clonotype was picked up a small number of times. The chain employs TRBV5-1 and TRBJ1-1; 8 positions agree with TRBD1. Germline V lookup: CDR1 SGHRS, CDR2 YFSETQ. The V gene end was trimmed by 7 bases and the J gene end by 1 base; junction bases not matched to a gene: 6. The CDR3 has 14 residues. The CDR3 DNA follows: TGCGCCAGCCTCCCCGGACAGGGGAACACTGAAGCTTTCTTT. This encodes CASLPGQGNTEAFF.

The chain has TRBV28 and TRBJ2-3; TRBD2 is a possible D gene (6 bases). CDR1 MDHEN and CDR2 SYDVKM come from the germline V gene. The V end lost 2 bases, the J end lost 5 bases, and 17 bases lay between the germline ends. The CDR3 consists of 16 residues. CDR3 in amino acids: CASSLGLTSKGDTQYF. The CDR3, as DNA: TGTGCCAGCAGTTTAGGGCTTACTAGCAAGGGAGATACGCAGTATTTT.

The CDR3 reads CAWSVGGAGRSYGYTF. DNA of the CDR3: TGTGCCTGGAGTGTCGGGGGGGCCGGTAGATCCTATGGCTACACCTTC. The genes are TRBV30 and TRBJ1-2, with D possibly matching TRBD1 (6 bases). Per the germline V gene, CDR1 is GTSNPN and CDR2 is SVGIG (reference sequence). The CDR3 covers 16 residues. V was shortened by 0 bases and J by 4 bases, with 18 bases between the two germline ends.

In its sample, this clonotype was seen a few times. V is TRBV4-3 and J is TRBJ2-7; 9 bases match TRBD2. Trimming cost V 1 base and J 4 bases; bases outside gene matches: 5. Germline CDR1 is LGHNA and CDR2 is YSLEER. CDR3 length: 15 amino acids. The CDR3 spells CASSQVAGGIYEQYF. The CDR3 coding sequence is TGCGCCAGCAGCCAAGTGGCGGGGGGGATATACGAGCAGTACTTC.

This clonotype turned up a few times. CDR3: CASSPGGRLATNEKLFF. CDR3 coding DNA: TGTGCCAGCAGCCCCGGGGGGCGCCTCGCAACTAATGAAAAACTGTTTTTT. The rearrangement links TRBV11-2 to TRBJ1-4; TRBD1 might be the D (6 bases). Germline CDR1 is SGHAT and CDR2 is FQNNGV. This CDR3 region has 17 residues. Trimming shortened V by 5 bases and J by 0 bases, and 16 bases separated the two germline ends.

This rearrangement joins TRBV12-3 or TRBV12-4 to TRBJ1-1; 8 nucleotides agree with TRBD1. J lost 4 bases, V lost 6 bases, and 4 bases had no gene match. The CDR3 has 13 residues. CDR3 amino acids: CASRGTGFTEAFF. Here the CDR3 DNA reads TGTGCCAGCAGAGGGACAGGATTCACTGAAGCTTTCTTT.

This chain joins TRBV7-6 and TRBJ1-2, with D tentatively TRBD1 (5 bases). The CDR3 runs to 14 residues. Trimming stripped 6 bases from V and 3 bases from J, with 14 bases between. Germline assignment: CDR1 SGHVS and CDR2 FNYEAQ. CDR3 coding DNA: TGTGCCAGCAGGGGGGACTCTGGCGACTATGGCTACACCTTC. Amino acids: CASRGDSGDYGYTF.

The V gene is TRBV11-2, the J gene TRBJ2-6; no clear D. This CDR3 is built from 18 residues. Trimming took off 3 bases at V and 0 bases at J, with 15 bases between the two ends. Germline lookup yields CDR1 SGHAT and CDR2 FQNNGV. The CDR3 is CASSFGRKIFSGANVLTF. Here the CDR3 DNA reads TGTGCCAGCAGCTTTGGTAGGAAGATTTTCTCTGGGGCCAACGTCCTGACTTTC.

The CDR3 loop is CASSYSRRRGAGETQYF. The CDR3 DNA reads as TGTGCCAGCAGTTACAGCCGAAGACGGGGGGCGGGAGAGACCCAGTACTTC. The chain carries TRBV6-2 or TRBV6-3 and TRBJ2-5; D is perhaps TRBD2 (7 bases). CDR3 length equals 17 residues. Trimming took 2 bases from V and 4 from J, leaving 20 bases between them. Germline assignment: CDR1 MNHEY and CDR2 SVGEGT.

CDR3 loop: CASSQDPAGVELIYGYTF. CDR3 in DNA: TGTGCCAGCAGCCAAGACCCCGCAGGGGTGGAACTCATCTATGGCTACACCTTC. This chain links TRBV14 with TRBJ1-2; the D gene is possibly TRBD1 (6 bases). Germline V gives CDR1 SGHDN, CDR2 FVKESK. The CDR3 spans 18 residues. The V gene lost 0 bases and the J gene lost 4 bases, with 21 bases spanning the gap.

This chain connects TRBV24-1 to TRBJ2-1; 10 positions agree with TRBD2. The J segment lost 6 bases and the V segment lost 4 bases, leaving 8 bases of the junction unmatched. This CDR3 has 16 residues. Germline loops: CDR1 KGHDR, CDR2 SFDVKD. The CDR3 DNA follows: TGTGCCACCAGTGACCCCTGGAGCGGGGGGGGCAATGAGCAGTTCTTC. Amino acids: CATSDPWSGGGNEQFF.

The genes are TRBV10-2 and TRBJ2-4; D gene unclear. The V end lost 7 bases, the J end lost 8 bases, and 21 bases lay between the germline ends. The length of the CDR3 is 15 residues. Germline assignment: CDR1 WSHSY and CDR2 SAAADI. In DNA, the CDR3 is TGCGCCAGCAAGGCCCGTCCCTCGCTCGTGGACATTCAGTACTTC. Its translation: CASKARPSLVDIQYF.

The rearrangement uses TRBV9 and TRBJ2-1; D perhaps matches TRBD2 (6 bases). From germline, CDR1 is SGDLS and CDR2 YYNGEE. The CDR3 length is 17 residues. V was cut by 0 bases and J by 0 bases, with 13 bases left in between. The CDR3 DNA follows: TGTGCCAGCAGCGTAGGAAGAGCGGGTGGCTCCTACAATGAGCAGTTCTTC. This codes for CASSVGRAGGSYNEQFF.

This clonotype was counted only a few times. V and J are TRBV7-2 and TRBJ1-2; 7 bases are shared with TRBD1. Losses at the gene ends were 1 base for V and 2 bases for J; bases not matched to a gene: 4. The germline V gene encodes CDR1 SGHTA and CDR2 FQGNSA. The CDR3 runs 15 residues. CDR3 DNA: TGTGCCAGCAGCTTAGTTCAGGGGGTAAACTATGGCTACACCTTC. Its protein is CASSLVQGVNYGYTF.

The chain links TRBV20-1 to TRBJ1-4; tentatively, D is TRBD1 (6 bases). Germline CDR1 and CDR2: DFQATT and SNEGSKA (reference sequence). The V and J ends lost 3 bases and 10 bases respectively, with 24 bases between them. The length of the CDR3 is 16 residues. CDR3: CSARVLPEDLGGKLFF. CDR3 DNA sequence: TGCAGTGCTAGGGTTTTGCCGGAAGATCTAGGGGGAAAACTGTTTTTT.

This clonotype was counted a few times. DNA for the CDR3: TGTGCCAGCAGCCTTGGGAGGCCTAATTCTGGAAACACCATATATTTT. Encoded protein: CASSLGRPNSGNTIYF. The chain couples TRBV12-3 or TRBV12-4 to TRBJ1-3; no clear D. CDR3 size: 16 residues. Trimming cost V 6 bases and J 1 base, with 16 bases left between them.